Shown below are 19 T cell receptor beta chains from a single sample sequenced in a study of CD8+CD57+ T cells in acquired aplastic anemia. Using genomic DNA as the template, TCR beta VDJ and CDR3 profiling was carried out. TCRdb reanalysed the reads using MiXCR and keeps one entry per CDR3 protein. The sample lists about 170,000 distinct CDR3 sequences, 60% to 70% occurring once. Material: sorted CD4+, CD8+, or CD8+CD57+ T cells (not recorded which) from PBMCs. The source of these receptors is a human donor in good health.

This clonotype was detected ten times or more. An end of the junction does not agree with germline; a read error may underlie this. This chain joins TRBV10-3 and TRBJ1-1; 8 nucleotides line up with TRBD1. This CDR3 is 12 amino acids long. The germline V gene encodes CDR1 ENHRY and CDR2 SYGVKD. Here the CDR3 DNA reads TGTGCCGTCAGTGACTGGACAGGGGAAGCTTTCTTT. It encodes CAVSDWTGEAFF.

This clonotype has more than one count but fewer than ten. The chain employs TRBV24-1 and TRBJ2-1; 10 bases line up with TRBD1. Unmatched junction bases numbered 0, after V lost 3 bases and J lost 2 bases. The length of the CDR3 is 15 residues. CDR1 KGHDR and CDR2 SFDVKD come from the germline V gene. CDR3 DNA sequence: TGTGCCACCAGTGATGGGACAGGGGCCTACAATGAGCAGTTCTTC. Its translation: CATSDGTGAYNEQFF.

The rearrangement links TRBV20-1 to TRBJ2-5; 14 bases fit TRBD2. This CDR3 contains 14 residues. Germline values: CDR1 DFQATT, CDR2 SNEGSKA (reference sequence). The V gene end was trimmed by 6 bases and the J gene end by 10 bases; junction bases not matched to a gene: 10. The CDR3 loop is CSAGTSGSIGDQYF. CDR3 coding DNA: TGCAGTGCGGGGACTAGCGGGAGCATCGGGGACCAGTACTTC.

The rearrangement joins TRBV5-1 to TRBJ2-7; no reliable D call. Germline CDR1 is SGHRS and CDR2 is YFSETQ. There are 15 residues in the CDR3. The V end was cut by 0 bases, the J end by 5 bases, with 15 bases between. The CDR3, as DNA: TGCGCCAGCAGCTTGGAAGGGTACCCTAGAGACGAGCAGTACTTC. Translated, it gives CASSLEGYPRDEQYF.

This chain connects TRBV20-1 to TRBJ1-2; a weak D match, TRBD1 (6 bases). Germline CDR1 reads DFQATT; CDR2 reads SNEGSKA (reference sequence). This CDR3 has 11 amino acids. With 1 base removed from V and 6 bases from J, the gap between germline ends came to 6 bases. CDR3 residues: CSARGTDGYTF. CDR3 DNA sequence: TGCAGTGCTAGAGGGACAGATGGCTACACCTTC.

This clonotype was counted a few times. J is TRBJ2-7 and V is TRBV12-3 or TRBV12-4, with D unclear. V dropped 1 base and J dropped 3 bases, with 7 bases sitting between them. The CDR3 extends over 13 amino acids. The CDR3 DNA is TGTGCCAGCAGTTTAGACAGACTCTACGAGCAGTACTTC. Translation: CASSLDRLYEQYF.

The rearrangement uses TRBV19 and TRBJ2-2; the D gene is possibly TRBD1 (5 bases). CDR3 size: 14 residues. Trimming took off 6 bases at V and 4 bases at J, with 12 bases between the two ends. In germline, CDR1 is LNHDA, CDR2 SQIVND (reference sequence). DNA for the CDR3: TGTGCCAGTAGCCGGACACTAACCACCGGGGAGCTGTTTTTT. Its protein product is CASSRTLTTGELFF.

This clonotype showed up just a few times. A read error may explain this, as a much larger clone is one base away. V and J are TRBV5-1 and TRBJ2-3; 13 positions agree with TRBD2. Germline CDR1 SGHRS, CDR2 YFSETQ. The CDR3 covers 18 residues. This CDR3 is CVSSSGGLAGFGTDTQYF. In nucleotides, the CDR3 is TGCGTCAGCAGCTCGGGGGGACTAGCGGGGTTTGGCACAGATACGCAGTATTTT.

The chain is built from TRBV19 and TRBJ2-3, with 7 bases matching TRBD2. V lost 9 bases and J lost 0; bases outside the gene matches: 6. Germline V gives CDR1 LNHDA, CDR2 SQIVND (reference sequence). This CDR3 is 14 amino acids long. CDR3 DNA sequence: TGTGCCAGCAAGAGGACTAGTAGCACAGATACGCAGTATTTT. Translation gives CASKRTSSTDTQYF.

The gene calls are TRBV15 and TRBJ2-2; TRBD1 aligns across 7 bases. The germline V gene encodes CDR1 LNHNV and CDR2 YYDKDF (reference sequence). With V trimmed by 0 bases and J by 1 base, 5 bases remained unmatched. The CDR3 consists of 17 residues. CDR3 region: CATSREEGARNTGELFF. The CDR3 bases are TGTGCCACCAGCAGAGAAGAGGGGGCGAGGAACACCGGGGAGCTGTTTTTT.

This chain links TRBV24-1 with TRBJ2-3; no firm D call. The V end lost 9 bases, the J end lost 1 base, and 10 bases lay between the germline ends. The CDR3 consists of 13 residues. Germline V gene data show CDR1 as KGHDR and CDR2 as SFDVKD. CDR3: CATLDRRTDTQYF. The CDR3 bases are TGTGCCACCCTTGATCGACGCACAGATACGCAGTATTTT.

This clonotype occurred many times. As DNA, the CDR3 is TGTGCCAGCACTCCTACACCGGGTCTCACATATGGCTACACCTTC. This gives the protein CASTPTPGLTYGYTF. This chain joins TRBV2 and TRBJ1-2, with D hard to call. V lost 7 bases, J lost 5 bases, and 20 bases lay in between. Germline lookup yields CDR1 SNHLY and CDR2 FYNNEI. The CDR3 has 15 residues.

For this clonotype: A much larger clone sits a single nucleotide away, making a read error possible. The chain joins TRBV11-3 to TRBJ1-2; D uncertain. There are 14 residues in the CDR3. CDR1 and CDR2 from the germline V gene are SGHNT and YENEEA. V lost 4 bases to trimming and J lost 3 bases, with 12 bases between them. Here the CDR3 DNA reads TGTGCCAGCAGCTCCGGGCCGGTGGACTATGGCTACACCTTC. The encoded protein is CASSSGPVDYGYTF.

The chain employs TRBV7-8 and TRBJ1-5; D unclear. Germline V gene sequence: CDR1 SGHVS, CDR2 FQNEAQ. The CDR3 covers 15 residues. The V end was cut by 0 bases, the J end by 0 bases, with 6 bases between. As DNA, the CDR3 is TGTGCCAGCAGCTTAGCTGGATATAGCAATCAGCCCCAGCATTTT. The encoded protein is CASSLAGYSNQPQHF.

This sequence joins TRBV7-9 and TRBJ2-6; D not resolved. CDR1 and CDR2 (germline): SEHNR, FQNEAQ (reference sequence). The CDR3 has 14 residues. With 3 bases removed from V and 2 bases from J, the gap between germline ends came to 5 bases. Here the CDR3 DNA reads TGTGCCAGCAGCTTGGTGACTGGGGCCAACGTCCTGACTTTC. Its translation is CASSLVTGANVLTF.

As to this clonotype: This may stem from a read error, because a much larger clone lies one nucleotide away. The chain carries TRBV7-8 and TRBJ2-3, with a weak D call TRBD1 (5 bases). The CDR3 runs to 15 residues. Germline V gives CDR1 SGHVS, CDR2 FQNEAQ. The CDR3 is CASSQEGYFTGTQYF. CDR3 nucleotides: TGCGCCAGCAGCCAAGAAGGGTATTTCACAGGTACGCAGTATTTT.

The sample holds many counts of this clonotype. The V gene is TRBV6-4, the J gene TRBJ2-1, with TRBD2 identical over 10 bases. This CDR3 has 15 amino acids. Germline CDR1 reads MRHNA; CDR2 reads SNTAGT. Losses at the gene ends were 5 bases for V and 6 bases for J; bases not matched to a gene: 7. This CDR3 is CASSHGTSESNEQFF. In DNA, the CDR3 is TGTGCCAGCAGTCACGGGACTAGCGAAAGCAATGAGCAGTTCTTC.

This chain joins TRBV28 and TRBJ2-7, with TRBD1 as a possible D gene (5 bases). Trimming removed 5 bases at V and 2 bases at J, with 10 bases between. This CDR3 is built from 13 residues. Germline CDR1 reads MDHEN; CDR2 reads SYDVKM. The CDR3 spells CASSRQSPYEQYF. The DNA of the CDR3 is TGTGCCAGCAGTCGACAGTCTCCCTACGAGCAGTACTTC. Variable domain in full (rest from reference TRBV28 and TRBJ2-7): DVKVTQSSRYLVKRTGEKVFLECVQDMDHENMFWYRQDPGLGLRLIYFSYDVKMKEKGDIPEGYSVSREKKERFSLILESASTNQTSMYLCASSRQSPYEQYFGPGTRLTVT.

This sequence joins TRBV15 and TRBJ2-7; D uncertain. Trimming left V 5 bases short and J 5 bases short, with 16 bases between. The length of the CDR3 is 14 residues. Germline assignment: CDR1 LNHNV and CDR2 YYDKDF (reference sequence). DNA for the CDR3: TGTGCCACCAGCGCGACGAGGCTCCTCGACGAGCAGTACTTC. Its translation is CATSATRLLDEQYF.